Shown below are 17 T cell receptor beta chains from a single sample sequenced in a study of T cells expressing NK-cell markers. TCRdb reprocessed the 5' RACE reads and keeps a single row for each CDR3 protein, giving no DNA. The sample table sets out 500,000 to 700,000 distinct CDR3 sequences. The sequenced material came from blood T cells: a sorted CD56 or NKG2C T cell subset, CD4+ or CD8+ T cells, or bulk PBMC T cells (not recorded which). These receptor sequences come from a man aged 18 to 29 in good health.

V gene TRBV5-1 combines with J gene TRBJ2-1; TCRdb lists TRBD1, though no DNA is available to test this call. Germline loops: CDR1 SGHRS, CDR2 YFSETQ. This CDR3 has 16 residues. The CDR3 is CASSPEGGVGYNEQFF.

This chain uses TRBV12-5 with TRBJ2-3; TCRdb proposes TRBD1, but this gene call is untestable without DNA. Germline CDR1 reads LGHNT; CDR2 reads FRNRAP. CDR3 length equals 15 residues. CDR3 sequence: CASGLYRGSTDTQYF.

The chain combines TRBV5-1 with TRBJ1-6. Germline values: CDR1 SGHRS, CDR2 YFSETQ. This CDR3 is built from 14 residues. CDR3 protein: CASSSDSLNSPLHF.

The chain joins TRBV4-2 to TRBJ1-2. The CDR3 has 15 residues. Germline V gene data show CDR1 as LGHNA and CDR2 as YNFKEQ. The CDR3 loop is CASSQESTRLYGYTF.

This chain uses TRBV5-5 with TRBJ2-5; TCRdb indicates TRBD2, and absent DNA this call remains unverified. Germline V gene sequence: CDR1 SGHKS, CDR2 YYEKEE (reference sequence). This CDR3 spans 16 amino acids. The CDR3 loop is CASSFLSGGGGETQYF.

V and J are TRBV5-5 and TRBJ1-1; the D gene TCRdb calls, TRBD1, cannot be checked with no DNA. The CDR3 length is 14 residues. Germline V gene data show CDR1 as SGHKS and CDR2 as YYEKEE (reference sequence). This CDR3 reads CASSILTGGPEAFF.

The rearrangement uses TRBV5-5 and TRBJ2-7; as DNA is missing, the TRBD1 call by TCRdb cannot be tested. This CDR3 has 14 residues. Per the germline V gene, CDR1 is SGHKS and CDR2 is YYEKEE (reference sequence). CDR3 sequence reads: CASRQGQGTYEQYF.

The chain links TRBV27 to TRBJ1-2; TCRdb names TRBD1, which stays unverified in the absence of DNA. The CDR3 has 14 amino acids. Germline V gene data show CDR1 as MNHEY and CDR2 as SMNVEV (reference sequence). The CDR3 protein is CASMRTGAFYGYTF.

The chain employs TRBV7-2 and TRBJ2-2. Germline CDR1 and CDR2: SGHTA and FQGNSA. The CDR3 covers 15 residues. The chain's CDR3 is CASSRLTKYTGELFF.

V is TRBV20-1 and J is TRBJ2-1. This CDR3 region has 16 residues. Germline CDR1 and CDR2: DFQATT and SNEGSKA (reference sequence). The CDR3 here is CSARPQKFSSYNEQFF.

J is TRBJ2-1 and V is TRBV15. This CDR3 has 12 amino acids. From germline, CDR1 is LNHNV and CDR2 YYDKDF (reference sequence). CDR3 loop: CATSRELPSQFF. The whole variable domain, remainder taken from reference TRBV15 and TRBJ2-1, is DAMVIQNPRYQVTQFGKPVTLSCSQTLNHNVMYWYQQKSSQAPKLLFHYYDKDFNNEADTPDNFQSRRPNTSFCFLDIRSPGLGDTAMYLCATSRELPSQFFGPGTRLTVL.

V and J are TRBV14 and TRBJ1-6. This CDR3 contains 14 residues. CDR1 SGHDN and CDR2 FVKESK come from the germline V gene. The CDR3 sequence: CASSQESFNSPLHF.

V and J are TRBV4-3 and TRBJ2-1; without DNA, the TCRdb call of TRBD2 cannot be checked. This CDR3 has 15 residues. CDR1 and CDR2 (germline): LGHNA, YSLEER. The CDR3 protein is CASSPLAAGSNEQFF.

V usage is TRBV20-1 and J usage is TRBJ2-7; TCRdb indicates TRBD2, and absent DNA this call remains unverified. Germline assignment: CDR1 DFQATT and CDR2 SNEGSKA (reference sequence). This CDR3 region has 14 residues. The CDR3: CSAREGLNSYEQYF.

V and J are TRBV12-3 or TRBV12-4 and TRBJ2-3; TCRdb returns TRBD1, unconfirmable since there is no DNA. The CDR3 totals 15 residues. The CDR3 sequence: CASSRPGQGEYTQYF.

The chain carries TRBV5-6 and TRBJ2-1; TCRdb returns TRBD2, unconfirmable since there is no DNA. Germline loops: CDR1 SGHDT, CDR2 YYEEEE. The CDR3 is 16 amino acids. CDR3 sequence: CASSSSGTSAYNEQFF.

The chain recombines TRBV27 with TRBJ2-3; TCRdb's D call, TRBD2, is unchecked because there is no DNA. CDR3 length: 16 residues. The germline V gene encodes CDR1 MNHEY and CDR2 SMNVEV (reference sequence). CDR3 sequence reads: CASSSPPAELAVAQYF.